This TCR beta chain originates from a study of cytomegalovirus exposure and HLA in healthy donors listed by TCRdb under 2017. Notes on the research overall: In an earlier analysis of 587 of the donors, approximately 300 Gb of sequence data and some 120 million unique TCR beta sequences from roughly 200 million T cells were reported. About 280 gigabases of sequencing data and around 85 million unique TCR sequences made up an early release that covered under 750 HLA-typed donors. Of the approximately 400 genotyped donors, 65% to 90% fell in the genetic ancestry cluster associated with self-reported Caucasian donors. The study was designed to test whether signatures of past pathogen exposure could be identified by cataloging public T cell receptors. The study used immunosequencing to profile the T cell repertoires of some 600 subjects and linked those repertoires to cytomegalovirus serostatus. A separate validation cohort of some 130 different subjects was used in addition to the roughly 670-subject first cohort. To predict cytomegalovirus infection status, the study combined high-throughput TCR immunosequencing, statistical association of individual TCRs with disease status, and machine learning. In a later analysis, previously published TCR beta repertoires from roughly 710 donors were re-analyzed and high-resolution HLA genotyping was added so that TCR occurrence patterns could be studied. In the later analysis, no new phenotypic data were used to find candidate immune exposures; instead, reliance was placed on TCR beta sequences and their occurrence across donors. In an earlier analysis of a few hundred of the donors, high-throughput TCR beta sequencing was used to judge whether each TCR beta V gene segment behaved as functional or pseudogenic. Alongside the repertoire data, information on donor age, sex, ethnicity and CMV serostatus was compiled. A later genetic analysis used genome-wide SNP genotypes for about 60% of the roughly 700 donors, treating that subset as a discovery cohort. Every repertoire in the discovery cohort had been generated on one and the same sequencing platform. HLA typing included class I and class II loci at four-digit resolution. The number of typed donors differed by locus: about 629-630 for A, B, C, DRB1 and DQB1; 522 for DQA1; over 600 for DPA1; and some 470 for DPB1. Four to six DR-DQ haplotypes were handled as single units for association and clustering, since linkage in the cohort was strong. On average, roughly 240,000 unique TCR beta nucleotide sequences were sequenced per donor among fewer than 500 genotyped donors of the cohort, with roughly 20% of those sequences being non-productive.

The method behind the library was the immunoSEQ multiplex PCR assay. A mixture of 60 forward primers for TCR Vbeta segments and 13 reverse primers for TCR Jbeta segments was used in the multiplex PCR. Amplification of the CDR3 region of rearranged TCR beta genes was performed with a multiplex PCR assay on genomic DNA. On the Illumina HiSeq System, the amplified TCR beta libraries were sequenced as 87-base-pair reads. In the original analysis: In a later analysis, some 80 million unique TCR beta chains were counted across the 500 to 850 repertoires, and approximately 9.9 million of these chains were shared by at least two donors. Raw reads were error-corrected and collapsed into unique sequences with a nearest-neighbor algorithm that merged closely related sequences to remove PCR and sequencing errors. CDR3 sequences were aligned to IMGT reference sequences to assign V, D and J gene segments. For a sequence to be retained, a match of at least six nucleotides was required to both a V gene segment and a J gene segment. Rearrangements were called productive when the CDR3 lacked stop codons and stayed in frame with V and J; all others were non-productive. CDR3 was defined by IMGT convention, running from the second conserved V-encoded cysteine to the conserved J-encoded phenylalanine. The earlier analysis of approximately 590 of the donors excluded any sequence lacking an unambiguous match to a single V gene segment. In an earlier analysis of approximately 560 of the donors, a V segment was called functional when productive rearrangements were above 56.7%, and segregating when the standard deviation between donors exceeded 5%. A statistical classification framework was developed to diagnose cytomegalovirus status using the catalog of TCR beta chain sequences. V and J gene assignment, in a later analysis, came from comparing TCR nucleotide sequences with IMGT/GENE-DB human TR gene sequences. A later analysis assigned CDR3 sequences and most-parsimonious VDJ recombination scenarios with the TCRdist pipeline. In a later analysis, every TCR beta chain was defined by the combination of its CDR3 amino acid sequence and its V-gene family, and reads without a unique V-gene family were dropped. To address suspected cross-contamination and a sequencing artifact, a later analysis removed 450 to 700 highly shared, low-generation-probability nucleotide sequences. A later analysis calculated a clonal expansion index for each public chain from normalized within-repertoire ranks of inferred template counts. In a later analysis, generation probabilities were computed with a VDJ recombination model fitted to out-of-frame rearrangements, and the resulting probabilities were checked against IGoR. A later analysis scored TCR-TCR, TCR-HLA and TCR-CMV co-occurrence with hypergeometric tests, applying a repertoire-size bias correction to TCR pairs. In a later analysis, false discovery rates were estimated by permuting HLA or CMV assignments 20 times. In a later analysis, co-occurring TCRs were grouped with DBSCAN, and TCRdist sequence similarity was added when clustering was performed within HLA-allele-positive subsets. Co-occurrence clustering excluded repertoires with fewer than 30,000 or more than 120,000 public chains, plus five with anomalous nucleotide sharing. TCRdb holds this immuneACCESS table with in-frame rearrangements only. Some clones are missing; in checked studies, unresolved V genes explain under half, and the rest has no known cause. V and J calls and clone size are as listed in that table; D and trimming were resolved from the DNA. The sample includes 150,000 to 200,000 clones, with approximately 84% observed a single time. 4.5% to 7.5% of the sample belongs to the ten largest clones.

The germline V gene (reference sequence) gives CDR1 as MNHNY and CDR2 as SVGAGI. The CDR3 starts with the cysteine, ends with the phenylalanine, and has 12 residues. CDR3 DNA only is kept here, 36 bases in frame from base 1. The trim is 2 bases for V and 6 bases for J, with a gap of 4 bases between the germline ends. What the study reported, not specific to this receptor: An association between a missense DCLRE1C variant and V-gene and J-gene trimming of TCR beta chains was found in a later genetic analysis and replicated in an independent cohort. The authors suggested that the approach could potentially be generalized to other disease states and immunological phenotypes. In an earlier analysis of around 500 of the donors, most TCR beta V segments appeared in productive rearrangements about 87% or about 30% of the time, broadly matching IMGT annotations. A further reported finding was that TCR beta sequences accurately predicted the HLA-A and HLA-B alleles for most subjects in the first cohort. In a later analysis, several top co-occurrence clusters were reported to appear linked to parvovirus B19, influenza, CMV and Epstein-Barr virus. A later analysis found that most CMV-associated TCR beta chains appeared HLA-restricted, with HLA associations seemingly driven largely by CMV exposure. Some IMGT-functional V segments, including TRBV6-2 and TRBV6-3, could not be distinguished by the 87-base-pair reads and were therefore excluded. A cluster of highly shared sequence variants was judged likely to be a technical artifact of the sequencing pipeline. This cohort had only TCR beta chains sequenced, and the lack of alpha or paired-chain data limited which features could be detected. Specific HLA alleles were associated with 15,000 to 20,000 TCR beta sequences at a false discovery rate of 0.05 in a later analysis. In a later analysis, TCR association rates were found to vary across HLA loci, with the most associated TCRs seen for DRB1 alleles and the fewest for HLA-C alleles. According to a later genetic analysis, donors in an Asian-associated ancestry cluster had fewer N-insertions in productive TCRs than the approximately 700-donor mean. Sequencing depth was assumed to be roughly uniform across donors in the presence/absence analyses, though that assumption may not hold. HLA typing was unavailable for some donors at each locus, so association tests used only the typed subset. Linkage disequilibrium might explain the correlated functional status among segregating V segments, but an unknown experimental factor could not be ruled out. The classifier was reported to diagnose cytomegalovirus status with high specificity and sensitivity in both the original and validation cohorts. A total of 164 TCR beta chains were listed by the study as associated with cytomegalovirus. Three of the identified cytomegalovirus-associated TCR beta chains were confirmed in vitro to be specific for cytomegalovirus antigens. For the cohort, immune exposure information was limited to CMV serostatus. Because counts were too low, some 17 rarely observed V segments, including chromosome 9 orphons, were left out of the earlier analysis of a few hundred of the donors. While some public TCRs were present in many individuals, most TCR sequences turned up only very rarely across donors. In a later analysis, HLA-associated TCR beta chains were found to be more clonally expanded and to have lower generation probabilities than equally common non-associated chains. Strong co-occurrence of HLA alleles, especially DR and DQ, made assigning TCR associations to individual alleles difficult.

This clone was picked up a small number of times. The clone's antigen remains unknown. No base quality information exists; no much larger clone differs at one position. The cohort was made up of 500 to 800 healthy bone marrow donors. Cohort members were all nominally healthy when sampled, although unrecorded immune exposures were likely present. The donor tested CMV seropositive, placing the donor among the 289 seropositive members of the cohort. Every donor gave a peripheral blood sample, and the peripheral blood mononuclear cells from that sample were used for TCR beta sequencing. Genomic DNA was extracted from the blood cell samples with the Qiagen DNeasy Blood Extraction Kit.

This sequence was found in a woman between 25 and 40 years old in good health and CMV-seropositive. The sample taken for sequencing was PBMCs. Recombination connected TRBV6-6 to TRBJ2-2, with the identity of the D gene unclear. The CDR3 reads CASSYPAGELFF. The bases read TGTGCCAGCAGTTACCCCGCCGGGGAGCTGTTTTTT.